The next 21 T cell receptor beta chains were all read from a single sample in a study of cytomegalovirus exposure and HLA in healthy donors. PCR primers comprised 60 Vbeta and 13 Jbeta primers. Sequenced by immunoSEQ multiplex PCR; TCRdb stores in-frame clones only, minus some. The sample has roughly 180,000 clones, 65% to 85% seen once; the top ten hold about 6%. The specimen was PBMCs. Every receptor here comes from a woman in her twenties or thirties in good health and CMV-seropositive.

This clone came up once. The chain has TRBV5-4 and TRBJ2-1, with D maybe TRBD1 (5 bases). V dropped 0 bases and J dropped 8 bases, with 15 bases sitting between them. The CDR3 loop spans 15 amino acids. CDR1 is SGHNT, CDR2 YYREEE, per germline (reference sequence). The CDR3 nucleotides read TGTGCCAGCAGCTTGGGCTGGGGCCAAGCCGATGAGCAGTTCTTC. Translating gives CASSLGWGQADEQFF.

The chain combines TRBV7-9 with TRBJ2-5; D is possibly TRBD1 (6 bases). Trimming removed 4 bases from V and 0 bases from J, with 15 bases in between. The CDR3 sequence is 16 residues long. Per the germline V gene, CDR1 is SEHNR and CDR2 is FQNEAQ (reference sequence). This chain's CDR3 is CASSSTNRADQETQYF. The DNA for the CDR3 is TGTGCCAGCAGCTCCACCAACAGGGCGGACCAAGAGACCCAGTACTTC.

The J gene is TRBJ2-7, the V gene TRBV29-1; TRBD1 is a possible D gene (5 bases). CDR1 and CDR2 from the germline V gene are SQVTM and ANQGSEA. The CDR3 sequence is 14 residues long. Trimming took 2 bases from V and 0 from J, leaving 11 bases between them. The CDR3 loop is CSVEQGSPSYEQYF. DNA for the CDR3: TGCAGCGTTGAACAGGGTTCCCCCTCCTACGAGCAGTACTTC.

The rearrangement links TRBV7-9 to TRBJ1-1; 8 positions match TRBD1. Germline V gives CDR1 SEHNR, CDR2 FQNEAQ (reference sequence). There are 15 residues in the CDR3. V was clipped by 4 bases and J by 0 bases; unmatched bases: 4. The CDR3 loop reads CASSSLQGVNTEAFF. In nucleotides, the CDR3 is TGTGCCAGCAGCTCTTTACAGGGGGTGAACACTGAAGCTTTCTTT.

CDR3 region: CASHSTGQGSNQPQHF. The CDR3 coding sequence is TGTGCCAGCCACTCTACGGGACAGGGGAGCAATCAGCCCCAGCATTTT. The chain is built from TRBV18 and TRBJ1-5; 10 positions agree with TRBD1. Germline V gene sequence: CDR1 KGHSH, CDR2 LQKENI. Trimming cost V 8 bases and J 1 base; bases outside gene matches: 8. This CDR3 contains 16 residues.

The V gene is TRBV9, the J gene TRBJ2-7; 7 bases line up with TRBD2. In germline, CDR1 is SGDLS, CDR2 YYNGEE. Unmatched junction bases numbered 6, after V lost 0 bases and J lost 0 bases. CDR3 length: 16 amino acids. The CDR3 protein is CASSVASSGPSYEQYF. The CDR3 bases are TGTGCCAGCAGCGTAGCCTCTAGCGGCCCCTCCTACGAGCAGTACTTC.

This chain connects TRBV6-6 to TRBJ2-5; 9 bases align to TRBD2. V gave up 8 bases and J gave up 4 bases; unmatched junction bases: 2. CDR1 and CDR2 from the germline V gene are MNHNY and SVGAGI (reference sequence). The CDR3 spans 12 residues. CDR3 region: CASCGGGETQYF. CDR3 DNA: TGTGCCAGCTGCGGGGGGGGAGAGACCCAGTACTTC.

The rearrangement joins TRBV7-8 to TRBJ2-2; 9 bases agree with TRBD2. This CDR3 spans 16 amino acids. Germline loops: CDR1 SGHVS, CDR2 FQNEAQ. V gave up 2 bases and J gave up 3 bases; unmatched junction bases: 4. The CDR3 nucleotides are TGTGCCAGCAGCTTATTAGCGGGAGTCGACACCGGGGAGCTGTTTTTT. Translated, it gives CASSLLAGVDTGELFF.

This clone was counted once. This chain connects TRBV10-1 to TRBJ2-5, with 8 bases that match TRBD2. The CDR3 consists of 13 residues. Germline-derived CDR1 and CDR2 are WNHNN and SYGVQD (reference sequence). Losses at the gene ends were 4 bases for V and 4 bases for J; bases not matched to a gene: 2. CDR3 region: CASSGTSIETQYF. CDR3 bases: TGCGCCAGCAGTGGGACTAGCATAGAGACCCAGTACTTC.

V gene TRBV28 combines with J gene TRBJ2-3; 10 nucleotides align to TRBD2. The CDR3 sequence is 17 residues long. The V segment lost 6 bases and the J segment 2 bases; nucleotides outside the gene matches: 11. Germline CDR1 reads MDHEN; CDR2 reads SYDVKM. CDR3 protein: CASSQLAGGANTDTQYF. In nucleotides, the CDR3 is TGTGCCAGCAGCCAGTTAGCGGGAGGCGCCAACACAGATACGCAGTATTTT.

This clone was observed a few times. The J gene is TRBJ2-1, the V gene TRBV4-2; 11 bases fit TRBD2. With V trimmed by 2 bases and J by 7 bases, 10 bases remained unmatched. Germline assignment: CDR1 LGHNA and CDR2 YNFKEQ. CDR3 size: 17 residues. CDR3 sequence reads: CASSQSPGLAGGNEQFF. Here the CDR3 DNA reads TGTGCCAGCAGCCAAAGTCCCGGTCTAGCGGGGGGAAATGAGCAGTTCTTC.

The chain joins TRBV6-6 to TRBJ1-6, with 7 nucleotides matching TRBD1. CDR1 and CDR2 from the germline V gene are MNHNY and SVGAGI (reference sequence). Trimming removed 5 bases from V and 8 bases from J; junction bases left unmatched: 6. This CDR3 has 14 residues. Here the CDR3 reads CASSLPGTDSPLHF. For the CDR3, the DNA is TGTGCCAGCAGTCTCCCCGGGACAGATTCACCCCTCCACTTT.

This sequence joins TRBV7-9 and TRBJ1-5, with 9 bases that match TRBD1. The germline V gene has CDR1 SEHNR and CDR2 FQNEAQ (reference sequence). The CDR3 has 17 amino acids. V was clipped by 6 bases and J by 6 bases; unmatched bases: 15. CDR3 sequence: CASSSAPRGDRVQPQHF. DNA for the CDR3: TGTGCCAGCAGTTCCGCCCCCCGCGGGGACAGGGTTCAGCCCCAGCATTTT.

V usage is TRBV19 and J usage is TRBJ1-5, with 10 bases that match TRBD1. Germline V gives CDR1 LNHDA, CDR2 SQIVND (reference sequence). V shed 3 bases and J 2 bases; nucleotides not matched to a gene: 1. CDR3 length: 15 residues. DNA for the CDR3: TGTGCCAGTAGTATGGGACAGGGGCGCAATCAGCCCCAGCATTTT. Its protein product is CASSMGQGRNQPQHF.

V gene TRBV19 combines with J gene TRBJ1-5, with D unresolved. This CDR3 has 12 residues. Germline V lookup: CDR1 LNHDA, CDR2 SQIVND (reference sequence). V was pared by 1 base and J by 7 bases, with 5 bases between. CDR3 in DNA: TGTGCCAGTAGTATAGGGCGGCAGCCCCAGCATTTT. Its translation is CASSIGRQPQHF. The complete variable domain, with remaining parts taken from reference TRBV19 and TRBJ1-5, reads DGGITQSPKYLFRKEGQNVTLSCEQNLNHDAMYWYRQDPGQGLRLIYYSQIVNDFQKGDIAEGYSVSREKKESFPLTVTSAQKNPTAFYLCASSIGRQPQHFGDGTRLSIL.

The rearrangement uses TRBV6-1 and TRBJ1-3; D is unclear. Germline-derived CDR1 and CDR2 are MNHNS and SASEGT. The V end lost 7 bases, the J end lost 2 bases, and 12 bases lay between the germline ends. The CDR3 totals 14 residues. The CDR3 is CASNLQEAGNTIYF. In nucleotides, the CDR3 is TGTGCCAGCAACCTACAAGAGGCTGGAAACACCATATATTTT.

V gene TRBV6-5 combines with J gene TRBJ1-1; the D gene is possibly TRBD1 (5 bases). The CDR3 covers 15 residues. Trimming stripped 6 bases from V and 4 bases from J, with 18 bases between. Per germline, CDR1 MNHEY and CDR2 SVGAGI. CDR3 nucleotides: TGTGCCAGCAGACGAACTCCCGGGGGTACCACTGAAGCTTTCTTT. Protein sequence: CASRRTPGGTTEAFF.

V and J are TRBV10-2 and TRBJ1-2; TRBD1 matches 9 bases. This CDR3 comprises 18 residues. With V trimmed by 2 bases and J by 7 bases, 17 bases remained unmatched. Germline CDR1 WSHSY, CDR2 SAAADI. CDR3 sequence: CASSEGLLRGTGKAGYTF. CDR3 nucleotides: TGCGCCAGCAGTGAGGGGCTTCTTCGGGGGACAGGGAAAGCTGGCTACACCTTC.

A few counts support this clone. V is TRBV2 and J is TRBJ1-5; D uncertain. V gave up 8 bases and J gave up 2 bases, with 10 bases separating them. Germline assignment: CDR1 SNHLY and CDR2 FYNNEI. The CDR3 runs 13 residues. CDR3 sequence: CASYFGGNQPQHF. In DNA, the CDR3 is TGTGCCAGCTATTTTGGAGGCAATCAGCCCCAGCATTTT.

The chain joins TRBV19 to TRBJ1-1; weak D call: TRBD1 (6 bases). Germline V gene sequence: CDR1 LNHDA, CDR2 SQIVND (reference sequence). CDR3 length: 14 amino acids. V dropped 8 bases and J dropped 7 bases, with 20 bases sitting between them. CDR3 in amino acids: CASASWTEWSEAFF. CDR3 nucleotide sequence: TGTGCCAGTGCTTCCTGGACAGAATGGAGTGAAGCTTTCTTT.

V and J are TRBV5-6 and TRBJ2-2, with D tentatively TRBD2 (6 bases). This CDR3 has 14 residues. CDR1 and CDR2 (germline): SGHDT, YYEEEE. Trimming shortened V by 1 base and J by 6 bases, and 10 bases separated the two germline ends. As DNA, the CDR3 is TGTGCCAGCAGCTTGTCGGGGGTTTCCGGGGAGCTGTTTTTT. Its protein product is CASSLSGVSGELFF. Full variable domain (missing parts from reference TRBV5-6 and TRBJ2-2): DAGVTQSPTHLIKTRGQQVTLRCSPKSGHDTVSWYQQALGQGPQFIFQYYEEEERQRGNFPDRFSGHQFPNYSSELNVNALLLGDSALYLCASSLSGVSGELFFGEGSRLTVL.